This is a list of T cell receptor beta chains from one sample in a study of control samples from healthy donors and cancer patients. The repertoire was sequenced with immunoSEQ multiplex PCR; TCRdb's copy has only in-frame clones and lacks some. There are 160,000 or so clones in the sample; about 94% occur only once, and around 9.3% lies in the top ten. The sample was blood. These receptors were collected from a middle-aged woman in good health. CDR3s include the opening cysteine and the closing phenylalanine or tryptophan. The order of the fields is J gene, D gene, clone size, V gene, CDR3 DNA, CDR3 protein. D genes are given only for firm matches. A row's size may be missing; if present it is once, few, many or a size class.

J: TRBJ2-2
D: TRBD2
size: .
V: TRBV27
DNA: TGTGCCAGCAGTTTAGGCAGCGGGGGGCGGGGCGGGGAGCTGTTTTTT
CDR3: CASSLGSGGRGGELFF

J: TRBJ2-3
D: .
size: .
V: TRBV5-4
DNA: TGTGCCAGCAGCTTCCCGCGGACCCCAGATACGCAGTATTTT
CDR3: CASSFPRTPDTQYF

J: TRBJ2-5
D: .
size: .
V: TRBV6-5
DNA: TGTGCCAGCACCCTAAACCCCCGGGAGACCCAGTACTTC
CDR3: CASTLNPRETQYF

J: TRBJ2-5
D: .
size: .
V: TRBV6-1
DNA: TGTGCCAGCAGTGAATTGGGGCGACAGCCCCAAGAGACCCAGTACTTC
CDR3: CASSELGRQPQETQYF

J: TRBJ1-2
D: .
size: .
V: TRBV5-6
DNA: TGTGCCAGCAGCTTGGGAGGACTTTATAACTATGGCTACACCTTC
CDR3: CASSLGGLYNYGYTF

J: TRBJ1-1
D: .
size: .
V: TRBV7-9
DNA: TGTGCCAGCAGCTTACCTAACGGGATGAACACTGAAGCTTTCTTT
CDR3: CASSLPNGMNTEAFF

J: TRBJ1-1
D: .
size: .
V: TRBV7-9
DNA: TGTGCCAGCAGCTTGGGCAGGGTCACTGAAGCTTTCTTT
CDR3: CASSLGRVTEAFF

J: TRBJ1-5
D: TRBD1
size: .
V: TRBV7-2
DNA: TGTGCCAGCAGCTCGCAGGGGGCACGGGATCAGCCCCAGCATTTT
CDR3: CASSSQGARDQPQHF

J: TRBJ1-6
D: .
size: once
V: TRBV19
DNA: TGTGCCAGTAGTATAGACGCCAGCTACTCACCCCTCCACTTT
CDR3: CASSIDASYSPLHF

J: TRBJ1-4
D: .
size: .
V: TRBV2
DNA: TGTGCCAGCAGTCTTCCGCCCCGAGTCGAAAGTAATGAAAAACTGTTTTTT
CDR3: CASSLPPRVESNEKLFF

J: TRBJ1-2
D: TRBD1
size: .
V: TRBV27
DNA: TGTGCCAGCAGGCCACACGGACAGGGGGTTACTAACTATGGCTACACCTTC
CDR3: CASRPHGQGVTNYGYTF